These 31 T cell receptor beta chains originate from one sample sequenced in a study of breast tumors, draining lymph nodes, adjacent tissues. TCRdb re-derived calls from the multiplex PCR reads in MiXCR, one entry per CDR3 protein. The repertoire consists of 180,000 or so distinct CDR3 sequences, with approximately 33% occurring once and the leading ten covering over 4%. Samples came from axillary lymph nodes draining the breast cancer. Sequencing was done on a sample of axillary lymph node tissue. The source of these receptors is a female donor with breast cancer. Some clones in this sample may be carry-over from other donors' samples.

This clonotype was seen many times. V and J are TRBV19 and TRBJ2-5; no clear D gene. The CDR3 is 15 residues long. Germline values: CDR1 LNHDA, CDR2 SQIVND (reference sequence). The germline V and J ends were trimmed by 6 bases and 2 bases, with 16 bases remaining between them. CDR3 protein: CASSPNRGQQETQYF. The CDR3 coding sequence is TGTGCCAGTAGCCCAAACCGCGGCCAGCAAGAGACCCAGTACTTC.

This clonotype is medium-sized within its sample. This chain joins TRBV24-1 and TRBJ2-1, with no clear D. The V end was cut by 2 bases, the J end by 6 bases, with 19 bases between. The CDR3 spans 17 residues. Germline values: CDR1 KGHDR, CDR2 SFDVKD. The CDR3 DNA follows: TGTGCCACCAGTGATTCGTTAGCCGGCCCAGCTCGCAATGAGCAGTTCTTC. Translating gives CATSDSLAGPARNEQFF.

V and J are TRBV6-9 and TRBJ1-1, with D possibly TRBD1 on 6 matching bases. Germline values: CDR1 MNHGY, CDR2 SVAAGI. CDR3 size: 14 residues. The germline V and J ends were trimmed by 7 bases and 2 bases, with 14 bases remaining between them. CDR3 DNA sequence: TGTGCCAGCACCCTCAGGGGTGAAAACACTGAAGCTTTCTTT. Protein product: CASTLRGENTEAFF.

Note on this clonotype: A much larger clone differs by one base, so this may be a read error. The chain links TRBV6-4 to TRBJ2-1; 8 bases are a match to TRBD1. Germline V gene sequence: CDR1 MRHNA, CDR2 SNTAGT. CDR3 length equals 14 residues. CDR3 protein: CASSTGTGYNGQFF. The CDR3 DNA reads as TGTGCCAGCAGCACCGGGACAGGCTACAATGGGCAGTTCTTC.

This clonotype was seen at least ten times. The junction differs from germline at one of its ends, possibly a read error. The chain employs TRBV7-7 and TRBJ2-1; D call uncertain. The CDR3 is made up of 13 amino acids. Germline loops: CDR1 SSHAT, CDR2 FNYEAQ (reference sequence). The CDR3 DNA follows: TGTGCTAGCAGCTTAGGCGAGGCGAATGAGCAGTTCTTC. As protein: CASSLGEANEQFF.

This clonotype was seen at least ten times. The CDR3 DNA is TGTGCCAGCAGCCCTAAGCCGGCGGGGGTTTCCAATGAGCAGTTCTTC. Encoded protein: CASSPKPAGVSNEQFF. This chain uses TRBV9 with TRBJ2-1, with 7 bases aligning to TRBD2. J gave up 6 bases and V 4 bases, and 13 bases lay outside the gene matches. Looked up from germline, CDR1 is SGDLS and CDR2 is YYNGEE. The CDR3 is made up of 16 amino acids.

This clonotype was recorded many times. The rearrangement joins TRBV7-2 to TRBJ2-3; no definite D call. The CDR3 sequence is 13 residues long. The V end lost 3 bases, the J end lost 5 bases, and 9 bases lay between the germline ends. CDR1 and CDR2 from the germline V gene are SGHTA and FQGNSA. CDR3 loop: CASSFSLRDTQYF. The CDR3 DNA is TGTGCCAGCAGCTTTTCTCTACGAGATACGCAGTATTTT.

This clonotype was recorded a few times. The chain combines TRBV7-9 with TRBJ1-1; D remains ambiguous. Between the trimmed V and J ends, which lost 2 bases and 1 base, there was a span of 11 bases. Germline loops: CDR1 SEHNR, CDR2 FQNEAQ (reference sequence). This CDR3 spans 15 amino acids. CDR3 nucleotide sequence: TGTGCCAGCAGCTTACGGACGGGTGGGAACACTGAAGCTTTCTTT. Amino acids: CASSLRTGGNTEAFF.

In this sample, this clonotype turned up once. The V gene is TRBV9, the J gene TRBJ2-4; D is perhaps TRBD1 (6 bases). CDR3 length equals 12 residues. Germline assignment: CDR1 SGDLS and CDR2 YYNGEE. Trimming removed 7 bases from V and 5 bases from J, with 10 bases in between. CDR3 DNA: TGTGCCAGCCGGACAGAGGAAAACATTCAGTACTTC. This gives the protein CASRTEENIQYF.

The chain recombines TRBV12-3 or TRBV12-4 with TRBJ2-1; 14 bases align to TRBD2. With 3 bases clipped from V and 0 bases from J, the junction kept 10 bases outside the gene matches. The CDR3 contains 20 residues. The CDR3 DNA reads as TGTGCCAGCAGTTTCGCGCTGGGACTAGCGGGAGCGAGCTCCTACAATGAGCAGTTCTTC. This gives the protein CASSFALGLAGASSYNEQFF.

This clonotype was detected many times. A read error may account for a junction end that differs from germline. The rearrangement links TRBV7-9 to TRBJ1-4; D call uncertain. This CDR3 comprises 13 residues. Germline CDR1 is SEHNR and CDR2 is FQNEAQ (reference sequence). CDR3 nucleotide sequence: TGTGCCAGCAGCCCCATAGCAAATGGAAAACTGTTTTTT. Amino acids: CASSPIANGKLFF.

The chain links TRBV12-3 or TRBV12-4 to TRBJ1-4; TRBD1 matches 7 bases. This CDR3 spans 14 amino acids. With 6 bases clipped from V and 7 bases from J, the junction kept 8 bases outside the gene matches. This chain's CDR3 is CASRDRVGGEKLFF. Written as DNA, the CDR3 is TGTGCCAGCAGAGACAGGGTGGGGGGTGAAAAACTGTTTTTT.

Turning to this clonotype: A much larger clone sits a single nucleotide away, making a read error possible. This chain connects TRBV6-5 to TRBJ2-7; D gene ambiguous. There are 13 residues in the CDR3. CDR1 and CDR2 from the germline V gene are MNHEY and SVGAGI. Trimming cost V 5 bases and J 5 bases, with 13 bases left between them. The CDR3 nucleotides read TGTGCCAGCAGTCCTAGGGTGTACAACGAGCAGTACTTC. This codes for CASSPRVYNEQYF.

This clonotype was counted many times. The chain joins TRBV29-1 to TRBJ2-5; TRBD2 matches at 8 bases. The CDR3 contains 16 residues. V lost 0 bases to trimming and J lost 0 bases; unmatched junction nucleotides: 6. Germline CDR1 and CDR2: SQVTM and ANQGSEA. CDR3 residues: CSVEDGRGPYQETQYF. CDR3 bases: TGCAGCGTTGAAGACGGGAGGGGCCCGTACCAAGAGACCCAGTACTTC.

CDR3 protein: CASSPGALGLGRAFF. The CDR3, as DNA: TGTGCCAGCAGCCCGGGAGCGCTTGGGTTAGGAAGAGCTTTCTTT. The gene calls are TRBV2 and TRBJ1-1; no clear D gene. The CDR3 extends over 15 amino acids. In germline, CDR1 is SNHLY, CDR2 FYNNEI. The germline V and J ends were trimmed by 6 bases and 10 bases, with 24 bases remaining between them.

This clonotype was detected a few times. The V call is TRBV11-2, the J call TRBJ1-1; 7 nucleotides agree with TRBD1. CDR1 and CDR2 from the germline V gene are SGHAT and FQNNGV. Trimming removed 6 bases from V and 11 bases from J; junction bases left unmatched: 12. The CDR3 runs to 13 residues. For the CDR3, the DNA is TGTGCCAGCAGGTTCGGACAGGACGTAAGGGCTTTCTTT. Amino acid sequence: CASRFGQDVRAFF.

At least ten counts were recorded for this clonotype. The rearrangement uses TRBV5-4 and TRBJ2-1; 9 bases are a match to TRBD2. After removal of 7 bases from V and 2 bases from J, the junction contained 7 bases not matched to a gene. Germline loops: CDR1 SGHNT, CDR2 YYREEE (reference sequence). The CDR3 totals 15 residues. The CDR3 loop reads CASWAGGNTYNEQFF. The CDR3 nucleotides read TGTGCCAGCTGGGCGGGGGGGAATACCTACAATGAGCAGTTCTTC.

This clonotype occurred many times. As DNA, the CDR3 is TGTGCCAGCAGTTTCAGCGGAAGGGAGACCCAGTACTTC. It is translated as CASSFSGRETQYF. This chain connects TRBV28 to TRBJ2-5; D might be TRBD2 (5 bases). The germline gives CDR1 MDHEN, CDR2 SYDVKM. V was trimmed by 3 bases and J by 5 bases, leaving 10 bases between them. CDR3 length equals 13 residues.

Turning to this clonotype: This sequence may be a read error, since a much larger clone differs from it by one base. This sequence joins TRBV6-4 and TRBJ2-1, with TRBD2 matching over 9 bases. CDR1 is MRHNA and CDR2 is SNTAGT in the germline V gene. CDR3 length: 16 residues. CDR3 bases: TGTGCCGGCAGTGCAGAGGCAGGACTAGCGATCGGTGAGCAGTTCTTC. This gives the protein CAGSAEAGLAIGEQFF.

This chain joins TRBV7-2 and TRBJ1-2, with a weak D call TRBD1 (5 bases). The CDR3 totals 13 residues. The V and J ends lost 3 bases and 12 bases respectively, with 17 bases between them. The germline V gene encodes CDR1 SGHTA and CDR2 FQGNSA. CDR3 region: CASSLGTGAGNTF. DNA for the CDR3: TGTGCCAGCAGCTTGGGGACCGGGGCTGGAAACACCTTC.

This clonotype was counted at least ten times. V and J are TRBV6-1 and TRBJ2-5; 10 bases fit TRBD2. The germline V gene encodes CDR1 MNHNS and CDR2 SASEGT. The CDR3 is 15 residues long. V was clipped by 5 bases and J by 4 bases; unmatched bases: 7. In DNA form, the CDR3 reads TGTGCCAGCAGTAGCAGCGGGAGGGCCTTAGAGACCCAGTACTTC. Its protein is CASSSSGRALETQYF.

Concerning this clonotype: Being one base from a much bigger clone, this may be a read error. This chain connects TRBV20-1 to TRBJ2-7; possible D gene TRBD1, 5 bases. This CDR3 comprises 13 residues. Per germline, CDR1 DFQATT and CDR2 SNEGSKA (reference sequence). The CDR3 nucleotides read TGCAGTGCTAGACAGACAGCCTCCTACGCGCAGTACTTC. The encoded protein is CSARQTASYAQYF.

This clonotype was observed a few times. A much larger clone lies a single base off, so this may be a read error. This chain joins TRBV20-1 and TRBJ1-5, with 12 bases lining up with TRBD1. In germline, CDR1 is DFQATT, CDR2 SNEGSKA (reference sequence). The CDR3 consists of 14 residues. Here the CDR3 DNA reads TGCAGTGCTCCCGGGACAGGGGGCAACCAGCCCCAGCATTTT. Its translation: CSAPGTGGNQPQHF.

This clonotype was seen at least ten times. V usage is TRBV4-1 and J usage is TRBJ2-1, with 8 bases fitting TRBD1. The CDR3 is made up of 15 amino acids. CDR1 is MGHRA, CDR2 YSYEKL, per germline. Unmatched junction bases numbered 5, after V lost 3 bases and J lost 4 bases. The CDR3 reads CASSHPGDRYNEQFF. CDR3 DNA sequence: TGCGCCAGCAGCCACCCCGGGGACAGGTACAATGAGCAGTTCTTC.

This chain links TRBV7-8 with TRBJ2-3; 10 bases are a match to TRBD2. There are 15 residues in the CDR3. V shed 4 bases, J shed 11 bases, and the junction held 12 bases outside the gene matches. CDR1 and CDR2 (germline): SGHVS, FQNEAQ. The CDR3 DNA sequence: TGTGCCAGCAGCTCGCTAGCGGGAGATCACAATGAGCAGTATTTT. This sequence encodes CASSSLAGDHNEQYF.

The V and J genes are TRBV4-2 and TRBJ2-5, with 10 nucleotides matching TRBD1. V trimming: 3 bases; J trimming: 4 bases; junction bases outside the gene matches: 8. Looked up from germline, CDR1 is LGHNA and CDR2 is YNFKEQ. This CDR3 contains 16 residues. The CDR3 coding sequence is TGTGCCAGCAGCCAGGGGGGGACAGGGGATGGAGAGACCCAGTACTTC. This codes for CASSQGGTGDGETQYF.

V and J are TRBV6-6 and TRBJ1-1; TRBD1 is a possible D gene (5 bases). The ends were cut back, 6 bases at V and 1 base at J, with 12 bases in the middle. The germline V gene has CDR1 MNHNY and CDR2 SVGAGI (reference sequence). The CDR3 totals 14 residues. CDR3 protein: CASSLRGENTEAFF. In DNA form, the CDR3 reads TGTGCCAGCAGCCTCCGGGGGGAGAACACTGAAGCTTTCTTT.

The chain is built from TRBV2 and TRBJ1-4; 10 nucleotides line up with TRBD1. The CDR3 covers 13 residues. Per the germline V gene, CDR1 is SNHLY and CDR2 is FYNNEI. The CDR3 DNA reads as TGTGTCGTCATGGGACAGGGGTTCGAAAAACTGTTTTTT. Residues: CVVMGQGFEKLFF.

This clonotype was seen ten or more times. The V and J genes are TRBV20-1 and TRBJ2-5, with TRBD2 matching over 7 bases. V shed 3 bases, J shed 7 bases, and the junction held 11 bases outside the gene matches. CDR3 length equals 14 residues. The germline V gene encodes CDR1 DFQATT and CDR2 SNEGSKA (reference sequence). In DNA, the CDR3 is TGCAGTGCTAGTTGGGGGGGGTGGGAGGGGACCCAGTACTTC. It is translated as CSASWGGWEGTQYF.

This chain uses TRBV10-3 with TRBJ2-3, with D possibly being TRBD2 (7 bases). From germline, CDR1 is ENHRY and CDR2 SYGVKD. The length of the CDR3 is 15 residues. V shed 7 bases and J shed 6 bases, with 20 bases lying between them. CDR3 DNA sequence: TGTGCCATCAACATCGGGGGGCGGGAAGGGGATACGCAGTATTTT. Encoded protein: CAINIGGREGDTQYF.

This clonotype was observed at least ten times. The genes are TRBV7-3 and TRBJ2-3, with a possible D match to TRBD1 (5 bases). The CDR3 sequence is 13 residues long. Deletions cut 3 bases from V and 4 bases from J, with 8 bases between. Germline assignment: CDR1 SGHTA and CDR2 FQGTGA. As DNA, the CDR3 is TGTGCCAGCAGCTTTTCAGGGTCAGATACGCAGTATTTT. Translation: CASSFSGSDTQYF.